This T cell receptor beta chain was captured in a study of blood T cells in healthy people across ages. Overall study: Researchers report that template switching captured about one barcoded beta molecule per two T cells.

Together with a sample-barcoded 5' primer, a J-beta primer mix was included in a second PCR lasting roughly 6 to 12 cycles. TCRdb ran MiXCR on the 5' RACE reads and lists one entry per CDR3 protein. The table has hundreds of thousands of distinct CDR3 sequences, 45% to 60% seen once. This TCR was sampled from an elderly woman in good health. Sequencing input: blood.

CDR3 sequence: CASRLTTLHF. As DNA, the CDR3 is TGTGCCAGCAGGTTAACGACCCTCCACTTT. The rearrangement joins TRBV6-1 to TRBJ1-6; D ambiguous. CDR1 and CDR2 (germline): MNHNS, SASEGT. V dropped 6 bases and J dropped 14 bases, with 8 bases sitting between them. The CDR3 contains 10 residues.